The next 31 T cell receptor beta chains were all read from a single sample in a study of shared clonotypes between healthy human individuals (TCRdb year 2020). The library was prepared using the immunoSEQ multiplex PCR assay. Not all clones reach the TCRdb copy of this immuneACCESS table, which keeps in-frame sequences only. Checked studies attribute under half of the gap to unresolved V genes and leave the rest unexplained. The sample has fewer than 1.6 million clones on record, less than 99% of them singletons. Clones ranked in the top ten supply roughly 0.35% of the sample. The source material was naive CD4+ T cells sorted from blood. Explained via the paper, the cell subset or site label denotes: CD45RA+ positively selected. All receptors come from a man in his thirties or forties in good health.

This chain uses TRBV5-1 with TRBJ2-7; D is unresolved. Trimming left V 0 bases short and J 3 bases short, with 10 bases between. Germline V CDR1 and CDR2: SGHRS, YFSETQ. The CDR3 is 14 amino acids. The CDR3 reads CASSLAGSHYEQYF. The CDR3 nucleotides read TGCGCCAGCAGCTTGGCCGGCTCCCACTACGAGCAGTACTTC.

With respect to this clone: Mismatch with germline at one junction end may stem from a read error. The chain links TRBV7-7 to TRBJ2-5; TRBD1 aligns across 7 bases. Germline V gene sequence: CDR1 SSHAT, CDR2 FNYEAQ (reference sequence). The CDR3 runs 14 residues. CDR3: CASSRTGQQETQYF. The DNA for the CDR3 is TGTGCTAGCAGCCGGACAGGACAACAAGAGACCCAGTACTTC. Full variable domain (remainder filled in from reference TRBV7-7 and TRBJ2-5): GAGVSQSPRYKVTKRGQDVTLRCDPISSHATLYWYQQALGQGPEFLTYFNYEAQPDKSGLPSDRFSAERPEGSISTLTIQRTEQRDSAMYRCASSRTGQQETQYFGPGTRLLVL.

This chain uses TRBV19 with TRBJ2-7; D remains unclear. Trimming removed 3 bases from V and 2 bases from J, with 14 bases in between. The CDR3 sequence is 15 residues long. Germline CDR1 and CDR2: LNHDA and SQIVND (reference sequence). CDR3 coding DNA: TGTGCCAGTAGTATCCGCGGCCCCCCTCCCTACGAGCAGTACTTC. Translation: CASSIRGPPPYEQYF. The variable domain in full, completed from reference TRBV19 and TRBJ2-7, reads DGGITQSPKYLFRKEGQNVTLSCEQNLNHDAMYWYRQDPGQGLRLIYYSQIVNDFQKGDIAEGYSVSREKKESFPLTVTSAQKNPTAFYLCASSIRGPPPYEQYFGPGTRLTVT.

The chain links TRBV28 to TRBJ2-1; D call uncertain. Between the trimmed V and J ends, which lost 5 bases and 12 bases, there was a span of 11 bases. Germline CDR1 MDHEN, CDR2 SYDVKM. The CDR3 is 11 residues long. The CDR3 DNA is TGTGCCAGCAGTCCATTTCTAAGGCAGTTCTTC. Its protein product is CASSPFLRQFF.

The rearrangement joins TRBV28 to TRBJ2-7, with D possibly TRBD2 on 6 matching bases. In germline, CDR1 is MDHEN, CDR2 SYDVKM. The V end was cut by 6 bases, the J end by 1 base, with 22 bases between. This CDR3 has 17 amino acids. The CDR3 loop reads CASREGPPRLGSYEQYF. CDR3 DNA sequence: TGTGCCAGCAGGGAGGGGCCACCCCGGTTGGGGTCCTACGAGCAGTACTTC. Full variable domain (remainder filled in from reference TRBV28 and TRBJ2-7): DVKVTQSSRYLVKRTGEKVFLECVQDMDHENMFWYRQDPGLGLRLIYFSYDVKMKEKGDIPEGYSVSREKKERFSLILESASTNQTSMYLCASREGPPRLGSYEQYFGPGTRLTVT.

The chain uses TRBV11-2 and TRBJ2-5; TRBD1 matches at 9 bases. This CDR3 is built from 18 residues. Germline CDR1 SGHAT, CDR2 FQNNGV. Trimming at V came to 7 bases and at J to 1 base, leaving 16 bases not matched to a gene. The chain's CDR3 is CASTTLDRGFSPQETQYF. CDR3 DNA: TGTGCCAGCACCACGTTGGACAGGGGATTCTCCCCCCAAGAGACCCAGTACTTC.

This clone was picked up one time. The V gene is TRBV7-8, the J gene TRBJ2-1; the D gene is possibly TRBD2 (6 bases). Germline V lookup: CDR1 SGHVS, CDR2 FQNEAQ. Trimming removed 5 bases from V and 8 bases from J, with 19 bases in between. The length of the CDR3 is 15 residues. The CDR3 is CASSIVGLPADEQFF. CDR3 bases: TGTGCCAGCAGCATAGTGGGACTCCCCGCGGATGAGCAGTTCTTC.

A word on this clone: This same CDR3 is encoded by further DNA sequences in the sample. The rearrangement uses TRBV7-2 and TRBJ1-1; D is perhaps TRBD1 (6 bases). Germline CDR1 is SGHTA and CDR2 is FQGNSA. The germline V and J ends were trimmed by 4 bases and 7 bases, with 13 bases remaining between them. The CDR3 length is 13 residues. The CDR3 nucleotides read TGTGCCAGCAGCTCACAGGGAAGTGGTGAAGCTTTCTTT. It specifies CASSSQGSGEAFF.

The J gene is TRBJ1-5, the V gene TRBV6-1, with D possibly being TRBD1 (5 bases). The CDR3 has 13 residues. Germline CDR1 is MNHNS and CDR2 is SASEGT. Trimming stripped 5 bases from V and 7 bases from J, with 12 bases between. The CDR3 region is CASSSDGAQPQHF. In DNA, the CDR3 is TGTGCCAGCAGTTCAGACGGGGCACAGCCCCAGCATTTT.

V usage is TRBV6-1 and J usage is TRBJ2-5; a possible D gene is TRBD2 (6 bases). The CDR3 has 13 amino acids. Trimming left V 7 bases short and J 2 bases short, with 11 bases between. Per germline, CDR1 MNHNS and CDR2 SASEGT. The CDR3 sequence: CASTAGRQETQYF. The CDR3 nucleotides read TGTGCCAGCACGGCGGGACGTCAAGAGACCCAGTACTTC.

V gene TRBV6-1 combines with J gene TRBJ2-7; TRBD2 agrees at 9 bases. Per the germline V gene, CDR1 is MNHNS and CDR2 is SASEGT. With V trimmed by 10 bases and J by 4 bases, 14 bases remained unmatched. This CDR3 is 15 amino acids long. CDR3 loop: CATSGREGPPYEQYF. Written as DNA, the CDR3 is TGTGCCACCAGCGGGCGGGAGGGCCCACCATACGAGCAGTACTTC.

This sequence joins TRBV28 and TRBJ2-7; 9 bases align to TRBD2. The CDR3 spans 17 residues. Looked up from germline, CDR1 is MDHEN and CDR2 is SYDVKM. V lost 7 bases to trimming and J lost 5 bases; unmatched junction nucleotides: 18. The CDR3 region is CASTEEGGTSSPHEQYF. Here the CDR3 DNA reads TGTGCCAGCACTGAGGAGGGAGGGACTAGCTCGCCTCACGAGCAGTACTTC.

The chain has TRBV11-2 and TRBJ2-7; possible D gene TRBD2, 5 bases. The CDR3 length is 13 residues. V was pared by 6 bases and J by 2 bases, with 11 bases between. Per the germline V gene, CDR1 is SGHAT and CDR2 is FQNNGV. The CDR3 coding sequence is TGTGCCAGCAGGCCGAGGGCCGCCTACGAGCAGTACTTC. It is translated as CASRPRAAYEQYF.

J is TRBJ2-7 and V is TRBV18; 10 bases line up with TRBD1. This CDR3 has 16 residues. J lost 0 bases, V lost 5 bases, and 7 bases had no gene match. Germline-derived CDR1 and CDR2 are KGHSH and LQKENI. CDR3 DNA sequence: TGTGCCAGCTCAAGTATAGGGACAGGGGTCTCCTACGAGCAGTACTTC. Protein: CASSSIGTGVSYEQYF.

V and J are TRBV28 and TRBJ1-2; D gene unclear. The CDR3 is made up of 11 amino acids. Germline V CDR1 and CDR2: MDHEN, SYDVKM. Trimming pared 7 bases from V and 7 bases from J, leaving 10 bases between. The CDR3 bases are TGTGCCAGCACCTTAGGGCCTGGCTACACCTTC. Protein sequence: CASTLGPGYTF.

The gene calls are TRBV28 and TRBJ2-7; the D gene is possibly TRBD2 (5 bases). Germline V lookup: CDR1 MDHEN, CDR2 SYDVKM. The CDR3 sequence is 13 residues long. V was cut by 5 bases and J by 2 bases, with 10 bases left in between. As DNA, the CDR3 is TGTGCCAGCAGTCCTCTGGGAGCCTACGAGCAGTACTTC. Its protein is CASSPLGAYEQYF.

This chain connects TRBV6-5 to TRBJ2-5, with D maybe TRBD2 (6 bases). The CDR3 has 14 amino acids. With 2 bases removed from V and 5 bases from J, the gap between germline ends came to 12 bases. Germline V gene lookup returns CDR1 MNHEY and CDR2 SVGAGI. The CDR3 sequence: CASSYMSGYETQYF. CDR3 nucleotides: TGTGCCAGCAGTTACATGAGCGGGTACGAGACCCAGTACTTC.

The V call is TRBV5-1, the J call TRBJ2-3; D perhaps matches TRBD2 (5 bases). V was pared by 0 bases and J by 1 base, with 15 bases between. In germline, CDR1 is SGHRS, CDR2 YFSETQ. The CDR3 covers 17 residues. The CDR3, as DNA: TGCGCCAGCAGCTTGGAGACGGAAGGAGGTGGCACAGATACGCAGTATTTT. It is translated as CASSLETEGGGTDTQYF.

The V call is TRBV11-2, the J call TRBJ1-5; D ambiguous. In germline, CDR1 is SGHAT, CDR2 FQNNGV. CDR3 length equals 13 residues. Trimming cost V 4 bases and J 5 bases, with 9 bases left between them. The CDR3 nucleotides read TGTGCCAGCAGCTCCGCCCCCGATCAGCCCCAGCATTTT. As protein: CASSSAPDQPQHF.

This clone showed up just once. The V gene is TRBV7-9, the J gene TRBJ2-7; D call uncertain. The CDR3 is made up of 15 amino acids. Germline CDR1 reads SEHNR; CDR2 reads FQNEAQ (reference sequence). Deletions cut 5 bases from V and 0 bases from J, with 14 bases between. The CDR3 spells CASSQRELSSYEQYF. DNA of the CDR3: TGTGCCAGCAGCCAAAGAGAACTGAGCTCCTACGAGCAGTACTTC.

The rearrangement uses TRBV4-2 and TRBJ2-7, with D unclear. The germline CDR1 and CDR2 sequences are LGHNA and YNFKEQ. Trimming left V 1 base short and J 1 base short, with 11 bases between. The CDR3 has 15 amino acids. In DNA, the CDR3 is TGTGCCAGCAGCCAAGGCGGATTAGCTTCCTACGAGCAGTACTTC. It specifies CASSQGGLASYEQYF.

This clone was found once. The chain employs TRBV2 and TRBJ2-2; D tentatively reads TRBD1 or TRBD2 (5 bases each). Germline V lookup: CDR1 SNHLY, CDR2 FYNNEI. V was cut by 4 bases and J by 6 bases, with 12 bases left in between. This CDR3 has 14 amino acids. CDR3 nucleotide sequence: TGTGCCAGCAGTGGAGGGACCCTTCCCGGGGAGCTGTTTTTT. Translating it yields CASSGGTLPGELFF.

CDR3 region: CASSPPGFREQPQHF. The DNA for the CDR3 is TGTGCCAGCTCACCACCGGGGTTCCGAGAACAGCCCCAGCATTTT. The chain links TRBV18 to TRBJ1-5; the D is unclear. V lost 0 bases to trimming and J lost 7 bases, with 13 bases between them. This CDR3 region has 15 residues. The germline V gene encodes CDR1 KGHSH and CDR2 LQKENI.

The chain employs TRBV7-9 and TRBJ2-3, with D perhaps matching TRBD2 (5 bases). Looked up from germline, CDR1 is SEHNR and CDR2 is FQNEAQ (reference sequence). This CDR3 spans 16 amino acids. Trimming removed 8 bases at V and 2 bases at J, with 20 bases between. The CDR3 DNA reads as TGTGCCAGCCGTCCAAGGAGCGGTTCCAACACAGATACGCAGTATTTT. This gives the protein CASRPRSGSNTDTQYF.

J is TRBJ1-1 and V is TRBV30; D not certain. CDR3 size: 13 residues. Germline assignment: CDR1 GTSNPN and CDR2 SVGIG (reference sequence). The V end lost 4 bases, the J end lost 5 bases, and 14 bases lay between the germline ends. CDR3 sequence reads: CAWMQAYPTEAFF. The CDR3 DNA reads TGTGCCTGGATGCAGGCCTACCCTACTGAAGCTTTCTTT. Together with reference TRBV30 and TRBJ1-1, the CDR3 gives the full variable domain: SQTIHQWPATLVQPVGSPLSLECTVEGTSNPNLYWYRQAAGRGLQLLFYSVGIGQISSEVPQNLSASRPQDRQFILSSKKLLLSDSGFYLCAWMQAYPTEAFFGQGTRLTVV.

The chain combines TRBV5-1 with TRBJ2-1, with a weak D call TRBD1 (6 bases). Germline lookup yields CDR1 SGHRS and CDR2 YFSETQ. This CDR3 is 13 amino acids long. Trimming left V 3 bases short and J 7 bases short, with 11 bases between. The CDR3 DNA reads TGCGCCAGCAGCTCCATACAGGGTAATGAGCAGTTCTTC. Encoded protein: CASSSIQGNEQFF. The full variable domain, in which reference TRBV5-1 and TRBJ2-1 provide the parts outside the CDR3, is KAGVTQTPRYLIKTRGQQVTLSCSPISGHRSVSWYQQTPGQGLQFLFEYFSETQRNKGNFPGRFSGRQFSNSRSEMNVSTLELGDSALYLCASSSIQGNEQFFGPGTRLTVL.

The chain combines TRBV18 with TRBJ1-5; D not certain. This CDR3 contains 16 residues. CDR1 KGHSH and CDR2 LQKENI come from the germline V gene. Trimming pared 6 bases from V and 0 bases from J, leaving 15 bases between. The CDR3 reads CASSQDGAYSNQPQHF. CDR3 nucleotide sequence: TGTGCCAGCTCTCAGGACGGTGCGTATAGCAATCAGCCCCAGCATTTT.

This rearrangement joins TRBV11-2 to TRBJ2-3; D remains ambiguous. Trimming took off 4 bases at V and 4 bases at J, with 6 bases between the two ends. This CDR3 region has 12 residues. Germline lookup yields CDR1 SGHAT and CDR2 FQNNGV. The CDR3 DNA follows: TGTGCCAGCAGCTCCGCACCAGATACGCAGTATTTT. This translates into CASSSAPDTQYF.

The rearrangement joins TRBV28 to TRBJ1-2; D not certain. Trimming left V 5 bases short and J 4 bases short, with 11 bases between. Germline V gene sequence: CDR1 MDHEN, CDR2 SYDVKM. This CDR3 is built from 13 residues. The CDR3 spells CASSLRSGYGYTF. The CDR3 nucleotides read TGTGCCAGCAGTCTTCGCTCCGGCTATGGCTACACCTTC.

The chain has TRBV27 and TRBJ2-7, with TRBD2 as a possible D gene (5 bases). The V gene's germline CDR1 is MNHEY and CDR2 SMNVEV (reference sequence). The CDR3 loop spans 16 amino acids. The ends were cut back, 5 bases at V and 4 bases at J, with 21 bases in the middle. This chain's CDR3 is CASSPTRSPSIYEQYF. The DNA for the CDR3 is TGTGCCAGCAGTCCAACTAGATCACCCTCTATTTACGAGCAGTACTTC.

This clone was seen once. V gene TRBV23-1 combines with J gene TRBJ2-7; 7 nucleotides match TRBD1. TRBV23-1 is an ORF for which the function is uncertain. V lost 2 bases and J lost 5; bases outside the gene matches: 6. This CDR3 contains 14 residues. Here the CDR3 reads CASSQSTGVHEQYF. CDR3 nucleotides: TGCGCCAGCAGTCAAAGTACAGGGGTCCACGAGCAGTACTTC.